This record covers a single T cell receptor (beta chain). Per germline, CDR1 GTSNPN and CDR2 SVGIG (reference sequence). This CDR3 is built from 11 residues. Trimming stripped 7 bases from V and 0 bases from J, with 6 bases between. Samples underwent the assay at deep level. Measured with immunoSEQ multiplex PCR; TCRdb has only the in-frame clones, and not every one. The sample holds approximately 2.4 million clones; roughly 95% are singletons and the top ten take roughly 0.13%. The sample belongs to a study of shared clonotypes between healthy human individuals. This TCR was sampled from a man younger than 30 in good health. The V and J genes are TRBV30 and TRBJ1-1; no clear D gene. Sequenced: naive CD4+ T cells sorted from blood. Regarding subset: CD45RA+ positively selected. The CDR3 reads CAYQLNTEAFF. The CDR3 DNA sequence: TGTGCCTATCAACTGAACACTGAAGCTTTCTTT.